The rows below give T cell receptor beta chains drawn from one sample of a study of T cell repertoires in cytomegalovirus infection. MiXCR was run by TCRdb on the reads, yielding one entry per CDR3 protein. The table lists 700,000 to 950,000 distinct CDR3 sequences, 32% of them singletons, with roughly 12% in the top ten. Their antigens remain unidentified. Sequences were derived from cultured CD8+ T cells from PBMCs, sampled from culture after CMV antigen stimulation. These receptors came from a human donor in good health (CMV status not recorded). Some clones in this sample may be carry-over from other donors' samples. Both conserved end residues are part of each CDR3. Each record gives: CDR3 protein, CDR3 DNA, J gene, D gene, clone size, V gene. The D gene is left open where the match is weak. Not all rows give a size; the values are once, few, many and, for expanded clones, a class.

CASSTGDTGELFF,TGTGCCAGCAGTACAGGGGACACCGGGGAGCTGTTTTTT,TRBJ2-2,TRBD1,NA,TRBV7-9
CAQVSTWGGELFF,TGTGCCCAAGTTTCTACGTGGGGCGGGGAGCTGTTTTTT,TRBJ2-2,NA,many,TRBV7-9
CASSQAPKENSPLHF,TGCGCCAGCAGCCAAGCCCCTAAGGAGAATTCACCCCTCCACTTT,TRBJ1-6,NA,few,TRBV4-3
CASTLSGGIQETQYF,TGTGCCAGCACCCTAAGCGGGGGGATCCAAGAGACCCAGTACTTC,TRBJ2-5,TRBD2,NA,TRBV7-9
CASSQGGPLNGYTF,TGCGCCAGCAGCCAAGGAGGTCCTTTGAATGGCTACACCTTC,TRBJ1-2,NA,NA,TRBV4-3
CASNAPGRGTGELFF,TGTGCCAGTAATGCCCCGGGCAGGGGTACCGGGGAGCTGTTTTTT,TRBJ2-2,NA,NA,TRBV19
CATKTGVDYEQYF,TGTGCCACCAAGACAGGGGTCGACTACGAGCAGTACTTC,TRBJ2-7,TRBD1,NA,TRBV25-1
CASSYAQNSYEQYF,TGTGCCAGCAGCTACGCCCAGAACTCCTACGAGCAGTACTTC,TRBJ2-7,NA,many,TRBV7-2
CASSFRDFAYNEQFF,TGCGCCAGCAGCTTCCGGGACTTTGCCTACAATGAGCAGTTCTTC,TRBJ2-1,NA,NA,TRBV5-1
CASSLVGAENTEAFF,TGTGCCAGCAGCTTGGTGGGGGCTGAGAACACTGAAGCTTTCTTT,TRBJ1-1,NA,few,TRBV7-6
CASSPPGQGPMRGGYTF,TGTGCCAGCAGTCCACCTGGGCAGGGCCCGATGCGTGGAGGCTACACCTTC,TRBJ1-2,NA,once,TRBV28
CASSAGFGNTGELFF,TGCGCCAGCAGTGCCGGGTTTGGTAACACCGGGGAGCTGTTTTTT,TRBJ2-2,NA,NA,TRBV10-2
CASSPYRTGPNNEQFF,TGTGCCAGCAGCCCGTATAGGACAGGGCCGAACAATGAGCAGTTCTTC,TRBJ2-1,TRBD1,many,TRBV7-2
CANSYDRVTDTQYF,TGTGCCAACAGTTACGACAGGGTTACGGATACGCAGTATTTT,TRBJ2-3,TRBD1,NA,TRBV6-5
CASRISGGAGYNEQFF,TGTGCCAGCAGAATTAGCGGGGGGGCCGGCTACAATGAGCAGTTCTTC,TRBJ2-1,TRBD2,NA,TRBV2
CASSYEIWQPQHF,TGTGCCAGCAGTTATGAGATTTGGCAGCCCCAGCATTTT,TRBJ1-5,NA,once,TRBV28
CASTQTGNTEAFF,TGTGCCAGCACCCAGACAGGGAACACTGAAGCTTTCTTT,TRBJ1-1,NA,NA,TRBV12-3/TRBV12-4
CASTPKELNTEAFF,TGTGCCAGCACTCCCAAGGAGTTGAACACTGAAGCTTTCTTT,TRBJ1-1,NA,many,TRBV7-9
CASRGLAELTDTQYF,TGTGCCAGCAGAGGACTAGCGGAACTTACAGATACGCAGTATTTT,TRBJ2-3,TRBD2,few,TRBV6-1
CASSFSALPTF,TGTGCCAGCAGTTTCAGCGCTCTGCCAACCTTC,TRBJ1-2,NA,few,TRBV12-3/TRBV12-4
CASSLTQWNEQFF,TGTGCCAGCAGTTTGACCCAATGGAATGAGCAGTTCTTC,TRBJ2-1,NA,NA,TRBV27
CASSQITGGWVEAFF,TGTGCCAGCAGCCAGATAACGGGCGGTTGGGTTGAAGCTTTCTTT,TRBJ1-1,NA,NA,TRBV14
CASSFRDKVAPLHF,TGTGCCAGCAGTTTCCGGGACAAAGTGGCACCCCTCCACTTT,TRBJ1-6,NA,many,TRBV6-2/TRBV6-3
CASSLRVDEDLLPYEQYF,TGTGCCAGCAGTTTACGGGTCGACGAAGACCTCCTCCCCTACGAGCAGTACTTC,TRBJ2-7,NA,NA,TRBV27
CASSLELAELAYNEQFF,TGTGCCAGCAGCTTAGAATTGGCAGAACTAGCCTACAATGAGCAGTTCTTC,TRBJ2-1,NA,NA,TRBV7-6
CSVPDYNEQFF,TGCAGCGTCCCAGATTACAATGAGCAGTTCTTC,TRBJ2-1,NA,NA,TRBV29-1
CASSLAGREVDF,TGTGCCAGCAGCTTAGCTGGCAGGGAGGTGGACTTC,TRBJ2-5,NA,NA,TRBV7-4
CAISDRQSSASVTQYF,TGTGCCATCAGTGATCGCCAGTCCAGTGCGTCAGTTACGCAGTATTTT,TRBJ2-3,NA,few,TRBV10-3
CSARERQGTSTDTQYF,TGCAGTGCTAGGGAGAGACAGGGAACTAGCACAGATACGCAGTATTTT,TRBJ2-3,TRBD1,NA,TRBV20-1
CASSQSGLAGGEQYF,TGCGCCAGCAGCCAGTCGGGACTAGCGGGGGGCGAGCAGTACTTC,TRBJ2-7,TRBD2,few,TRBV4-1
CASSPGPTGDEAFF,TGTGCCAGCAGCCCAGGCCCGACAGGGGATGAAGCTTTCTTT,TRBJ1-1,TRBD1,NA,TRBV12-3/TRBV12-4
CASTRDRVGSTETNEKLFF,TGTGCCAGTACCCGGGACAGAGTAGGTTCTACGGAGACTAATGAAAAACTGTTTTTT,TRBJ1-4,TRBD1,NA,TRBV19
CATSARSTGSRGSYNSPLHF,TGTGCCACCAGCGCCCGATCCACTGGATCACGGGGCTCCTATAATTCACCCCTCCACTTT,TRBJ1-6,NA,NA,TRBV15
CASSRWTGHTGELFF,TGTGCCAGCAGCAGATGGACAGGGCACACCGGGGAGCTGTTTTTT,TRBJ2-2,TRBD1,few,TRBV7-4
CASSMTGPTEAFF,TGTGCCAGCAGCATGACAGGGCCCACTGAAGCTTTCTTT,TRBJ1-1,TRBD1,NA,TRBV5-4
CASSQPGEREDTQYF,TGTGCCAGCAGCCAACCTGGGGAGCGGGAAGATACGCAGTATTTT,TRBJ2-3,TRBD2,NA,TRBV28
CASKDNPASSGANVLTF,TGTGCCAGTAAAGACAACCCGGCCAGCTCTGGGGCCAACGTCCTGACTTTC,TRBJ2-6,NA,few,TRBV19
CASRHRSGTVQETQYF,TGTGCCAGCAGGCACCGCTCCGGGACAGTACAAGAGACCCAGTACTTC,TRBJ2-5,TRBD1,NA,TRBV6-6
CASSEPQGQGIYGYTF,TGTGCCAGCAGTGAACCTCAGGGACAGGGGATCTATGGCTACACCTTC,TRBJ1-2,TRBD1,many,TRBV6-1
CASRYVGPGNQPQHF,TGTGCCAGCAGGTATGTGGGGCCGGGCAATCAGCCCCAGCATTTT,TRBJ1-5,NA,NA,TRBV27